The 9 T cell receptor beta chains reported below all come from one sample, sequenced in a study of blood T cell repertoires in COVID-19. TCRdb's copy holds only in-frame clones and misses some; the assay was immunoSEQ multiplex PCR. The repertoire holds about 27,000 clones, roughly 85% seen once, with approximately 8% in the top ten. Sequencing was performed on peripheral blood. The receptors here all came from a woman aged 45-59 years with active COVID-19.

The chain has TRBV30 and TRBJ2-7; D perhaps matches TRBD2 (6 bases). The CDR3 contains 13 residues. CDR1 GTSNPN and CDR2 SVGIG come from the germline V gene (reference sequence). V lost 7 bases and J 0 bases, leaving 13 bases between the germline ends. The DNA for the CDR3 is TGTGCCTACCAACGGGGGAGCTCCTACGAGCAGTACTTC. As protein: CAYQRGSSYEQYF. The full variable domain, completed using reference TRBV30 and TRBJ2-7, is SQTIHQWPATLVQPVGSPLSLECTVEGTSNPNLYWYRQAAGRGLQLLFYSVGIGQISSEVPQNLSASRPQDRQFILSSKKLLLSDSGFYLCAYQRGSSYEQYFGPGTRLTVT.

This chain joins TRBV15 and TRBJ2-3, with 12 bases lining up with TRBD2. This CDR3 has 14 amino acids. Germline loops: CDR1 LNHNV, CDR2 YYDKDF (reference sequence). Trimming removed 3 bases from V and 12 bases from J; junction bases left unmatched: 7. CDR3 region: CATSSTGTSGPQYF. CDR3 bases: TGTGCCACCAGCAGCACAGGGACTAGCGGGCCTCAGTATTTT.

This chain connects TRBV25-1 to TRBJ1-5, with a weak D call TRBD1 (5 bases). Per germline, CDR1 MGHDK and CDR2 SYGVNS. V shed 5 bases and J shed 1 base, with 9 bases lying between them. The CDR3 length is 14 residues. The CDR3, as DNA: TGTGCCAGCAGTCCCGCAGGGAGCAATCAGCCCCAGCATTTT. The encoded protein is CASSPAGSNQPQHF.

The chain has TRBV5-1 and TRBJ2-1; D remains ambiguous. Germline lookup yields CDR1 SGHRS and CDR2 YFSETQ. The CDR3 contains 16 residues. V was shortened by 6 bases and J by 7 bases, with 23 bases between the two germline ends. In nucleotides, the CDR3 is TGCGCCAGCACCACGGAGAGACTCCTGGCCCATAATGAGCAGTTCTTC. Protein product: CASTTERLLAHNEQFF. The entire variable domain, with the rest obtained from reference TRBV5-1 and TRBJ2-1, is as follows: KAGVTQTPRYLIKTRGQQVTLSCSPISGHRSVSWYQQTPGQGLQFLFEYFSETQRNKGNFPGRFSGRQFSNSRSEMNVSTLELGDSALYLCASTTERLLAHNEQFFGPGTRLTVL.

The rearrangement uses TRBV2 and TRBJ1-2; D remains unclear. Trimming removed 7 bases from V and 5 bases from J, with 14 bases in between. The V gene's germline CDR1 is SNHLY and CDR2 FYNNEI. This CDR3 region has 13 residues. The CDR3 coding sequence is TGTGCCAGCAAGGGCGGGTCGGTTTATGGCTACACCTTC. This translates into CASKGGSVYGYTF.

The rearrangement links TRBV15 to TRBJ1-1; a weak D match, TRBD1 (6 bases). From germline, CDR1 is LNHNV and CDR2 YYDKDF (reference sequence). This CDR3 contains 15 residues. V dropped 1 base and J dropped 1 base, with 10 bases sitting between them. The CDR3 nucleotides read TGTGCCACCAGCAGAGCGAGGGGGGGGAACACTGAAGCTTTCTTT. It specifies CATSRARGGNTEAFF.

The CDR3 DNA reads TGCGCCAGCAGTGAGCTCAGGGCGTATGGCTACACCTTC. It codes for CASSELRAYGYTF. This chain connects TRBV10-2 to TRBJ1-2; D is perhaps TRBD1 (5 bases). CDR1 and CDR2 from the germline V gene are WSHSY and SAAADI. V lost 2 bases and J lost 5, with 9 bases in between. This CDR3 is built from 13 residues.

The count of this clone is one. The gene calls are TRBV28 and TRBJ2-1, with 7 positions matching TRBD2. The CDR3 runs 15 residues. From germline, CDR1 is MDHEN and CDR2 SYDVKM. Trimming cost V 6 bases and J 3 bases; bases outside gene matches: 8. This CDR3 reads CASRPASGNYNEQFF. Written as DNA, the CDR3 is TGTGCCAGCAGGCCCGCTAGCGGAAACTACAATGAGCAGTTCTTC.

This clone qualifies as medium-sized (0.01 to 0.1%). CDR3 DNA: TGTGCCAGCAGCTTAGAGTATGGGGGGGACACTGAAGCTTTCTTT. Translated, it gives CASSLEYGGDTEAFF. The chain has TRBV7-6 and TRBJ1-1, with a weak D call TRBD1 (5 bases). V lost 1 base and J lost 3, with 12 bases in between. The CDR3 covers 15 residues. Germline loops: CDR1 SGHVS, CDR2 FNYEAQ.